The clone carrying this T cell receptor beta chain occurred a few times. The antigen is unknown. The CDR3 length is 14 residues. CDR1 and CDR2 from the germline V gene are SGHRS and YFSETQ. Trimming removed 6 bases at V and 4 bases at J, with 16 bases between. Quantitative 5'-RACE was performed with molecular barcodes, and it yielded the TCR beta libraries. TCRdb re-analysed the 5' RACE reads in MiXCR, keeping a single row per CDR3 protein. The table includes about 800,000 distinct CDR3 sequences, about an eighth detected once. This entry comes from a study of CD8 T cells in ankylosing spondylitis. Study results and limitations: Typical of ankylosing spondylitis blood, it appeared, was a TCR beta motif of eight highly homologous variants. Significantly higher representation of disease-linked clones was reported for matched ankylosing spondylitis synovial fluid.

The J gene is TRBJ1-1, the V gene TRBV5-1, with D perhaps TRBD1 (5 bases). This TCR was sampled from a male donor with ankylosing spondylitis. Sequenced input: blood, either unsorted or a sorted T cell fraction (not recorded which). The CDR3 coding sequence is TGCGCCAGCAATTTGGAGGGTAGGGGCACTGAAGCTTTCTTT. Protein product: CASNLEGRGTEAFF.